This T cell receptor beta chain is from a study of identical twins. The CDR3 extends over 18 amino acids. Losses at the gene ends were 10 bases for V and 4 bases for J; bases not matched to a gene: 18. From the 5' RACE reads, TCRdb called clonotypes with MiXCR, one entry per CDR3 protein. The data show 700,000 or so distinct CDR3 sequences, 8% to 9% seen once. No donor was unhealthy or non-Caucasian. The table lists this clonotype with a count of one. The sample was also linked to a second study, of yellow fever vaccine responses in identical twins.

The gene calls are TRBV12-3 or TRBV12-4 and TRBJ2-2; 10 nucleotides line up with TRBD2. The sequenced sample consisted of PBMCs. This receptor was identified in a woman aged 18-30 years in good health. CDR3 DNA sequence: TGTGCCATCAGACGAAGAGCCCTAGCGGGGGTCGGCACCGGGGAGCTGTTTTTT. This codes for CAIRRRALAGVGTGELFF.